Each of the 22 T cell receptor beta chains below was sequenced from the same sample in a study of cytomegalovirus exposure and HLA in healthy donors. PCR employed 60 Vbeta and 13 Jbeta primers. Only in-frame clones appear in the TCRdb table, and some are missing; sequencing was by immunoSEQ multiplex PCR. The sample has some 240,000 clones, roughly 91% seen once. The specimen sequenced was PBMCs. These TCRs come from a girl aged 2 to 10 in good health and CMV-seronegative.

The V gene is TRBV7-2, the J gene TRBJ1-2, with a tentative D call TRBD1 (5 bases). CDR1 is SGHTA, CDR2 FQGNSA, per germline. V lost 3 bases and J 1 base, leaving 9 bases between the germline ends. The CDR3 spans 14 residues. The CDR3 loop is CASSFDSGNYGYTF. The DNA for the CDR3 is TGTGCCAGCAGCTTTGACAGTGGTAACTATGGCTACACCTTC.

The rearrangement uses TRBV4-1 and TRBJ2-7, with a tentative D call TRBD2 (6 bases). Germline-derived CDR1 and CDR2 are MGHRA and YSYEKL. This CDR3 has 13 residues. The V end was cut by 3 bases, the J end by 3 bases, with 9 bases between. The DNA of the CDR3 is TGCGCCAGCAGCCAGGGACTGCTCTACGAGCAGTACTTC. Protein product: CASSQGLLYEQYF.

The V call is TRBV28, the J call TRBJ1-3; a possible D gene is TRBD1 (5 bases). CDR3 length: 14 residues. V gave up 8 bases and J gave up 1 base, with 12 bases separating them. Germline V CDR1 and CDR2: MDHEN, SYDVKM. The DNA for the CDR3 is TGTGCCAGCGCCCCCCAGGGTTCTGGAAACACCATATATTTT. Amino acids: CASAPQGSGNTIYF.

This clone was recorded a few times. This chain connects TRBV9 to TRBJ2-6; maybe TRBD1 (5 bases). Germline CDR1 SGDLS, CDR2 YYNGEE. The CDR3 length is 17 residues. V was cut by 0 bases and J by 4 bases, with 14 bases left in between. The CDR3 region is CASSVVARQSGANVLTF. CDR3 DNA: TGTGCCAGCAGCGTAGTCGCTCGACAGTCCGGGGCCAACGTCCTGACTTTC.

This rearrangement joins TRBV5-4 to TRBJ2-7, with 8 positions matching TRBD1. Germline CDR1 SGHNT, CDR2 YYREEE (reference sequence). V gave up 4 bases and J gave up 7 bases; unmatched junction bases: 7. This CDR3 is 13 amino acids long. CDR3 loop: CASSELTGVEQYF. Here the CDR3 DNA reads TGTGCCAGCAGCGAATTGACAGGGGTTGAGCAGTACTTC.

The chain has TRBV6-5 and TRBJ2-7; TRBD1 matches at 10 bases. The length of the CDR3 is 15 residues. V trimming: 2 bases; J trimming: 4 bases; junction bases outside the gene matches: 5. Germline V gives CDR1 MNHEY, CDR2 SVGAGI. In DNA, the CDR3 is TGTGCCAGCAGTTACCTCCGGACAGGGGGTTACGAGCAGTACTTC. It is translated as CASSYLRTGGYEQYF.

This clone has just a few counts. The V gene is TRBV6-6, the J gene TRBJ2-1; D may be TRBD2 (6 bases). The length of the CDR3 is 14 residues. Germline V gene sequence: CDR1 MNHNY, CDR2 SVGAGI (reference sequence). Trimming took 7 bases from V and 2 from J, leaving 12 bases between them. The CDR3 region has the DNA TGTGCCAGCAATCCGGGAGAGGCCTACAATGAGCAGTTCTTC. It yields the protein CASNPGEAYNEQFF.

The chain employs TRBV10-1 and TRBJ2-5, with D perhaps matching TRBD1 (6 bases). The V and J ends lost 4 bases and 6 bases respectively, with 15 bases between them. The CDR3 is made up of 14 amino acids. Germline CDR1 is WNHNN and CDR2 is SYGVQD (reference sequence). The CDR3 sequence: CASSGQGMGQTQYF. DNA of the CDR3: TGCGCCAGCAGTGGGCAGGGGATGGGACAGACCCAGTACTTC.

J is TRBJ1-6 and V is TRBV19, with D perhaps matching TRBD1 (6 bases). Germline lookup yields CDR1 LNHDA and CDR2 SQIVND (reference sequence). This CDR3 has 14 amino acids. Trimming pared 9 bases from V and 7 bases from J, leaving 16 bases between. The CDR3 coding sequence is TGTGCCAGCGAACCGACAGGATTAAATTCACCCCTCCACTTT. Its protein product is CASEPTGLNSPLHF.

The CDR3 DNA reads TGCGCCAGCAGCCCGGGACTAGTCCCCAATGAGCAGTTCTTC. Its protein is CASSPGLVPNEQFF. The chain uses TRBV5-1 and TRBJ2-1; 8 nucleotides agree with TRBD2. CDR3 length: 14 amino acids. Per the germline V gene, CDR1 is SGHRS and CDR2 is YFSETQ. J gave up 6 bases and V 4 bases, and 6 bases lay outside the gene matches.

The chain has TRBV27 and TRBJ2-2; 12 bases align to TRBD1. The CDR3 is 16 residues long. Germline CDR1 and CDR2: MNHEY and SMNVEV (reference sequence). Losses at the gene ends were 6 bases for V and 2 bases for J; bases not matched to a gene: 4. DNA for the CDR3: TGTGCCAGCAGCCGGGACAGGGGGCGAAACACCGGGGAGCTGTTTTTT. Its protein is CASSRDRGRNTGELFF.

CDR3 nucleotides: TGTGCCTGGGCTTTTCAGGGAGGGTACGAGCAGTACTTC. This codes for CAWAFQGGYEQYF. V gene TRBV30 combines with J gene TRBJ2-7; 7 bases map to TRBD2. CDR1 and CDR2 from the germline V gene are GTSNPN and SVGIG (reference sequence). The CDR3 covers 13 residues. Trimming took 5 bases from V and 4 from J; bases not matched to a gene: 8.

The rearrangement uses TRBV5-8 and TRBJ2-6; D might be TRBD1 (5 bases). CDR1 is SGHTS, CDR2 YDEGEE, per germline. The CDR3 loop spans 17 amino acids. V was clipped by 4 bases and J by 0 bases, with 14 bases between them. CDR3 residues: CASSLPRGISGANVLTF. As DNA, the CDR3 is TGTGCCAGCAGCCTGCCAAGGGGCATCTCTGGGGCCAACGTCCTGACTTTC.

The rearrangement joins TRBV30 to TRBJ2-7; a possible D gene is TRBD1 (6 bases). The CDR3 contains 13 residues. Germline loops: CDR1 GTSNPN, CDR2 SVGIG (reference sequence). Deletions cut 0 bases from V and 4 bases from J, with 10 bases between. The CDR3 DNA sequence: TGTGCCTGGAGTGTTGGACAGACATACGAGCAGTACTTC. Encoded protein: CAWSVGQTYEQYF.

The chain's CDR3 is CASSRQGTSGSQV. The DNA for the CDR3 is TGTGCCAGCAGCCGACAGGGGACTAGCGGGAGTCAGGTC. This chain uses TRBV11-2 with TRBJ2-7; 14 bases map to TRBD2. Germline assignment: CDR1 SGHAT and CDR2 FQNNGV. The CDR3 is 13 amino acids.

A few counts support this clone. The CDR3 region is CASIDRGTEAFF. CDR3 in DNA: TGTGCCAGCATCGACAGGGGGACTGAAGCTTTCTTT. The rearrangement joins TRBV7-9 to TRBJ1-1, with 9 bases fitting TRBD1. V shed 7 bases and J 5 bases; nucleotides not matched to a gene: 2. This CDR3 has 12 residues. Germline assignment: CDR1 SEHNR and CDR2 FQNEAQ (reference sequence).

This CDR3 is CASSVGWSASTEAFF. The CDR3 DNA sequence: TGTGCCAGCAGCGTAGGGTGGTCAGCTAGCACTGAAGCTTTCTTT. The chain joins TRBV9 to TRBJ1-1; D not certain. CDR1 is SGDLS, CDR2 YYNGEE, per germline. V lost 0 bases, J lost 4 bases, and 13 bases lay in between. The CDR3 loop spans 15 amino acids.

This chain joins TRBV30 and TRBJ1-1; D call uncertain. From germline, CDR1 is GTSNPN and CDR2 SVGIG (reference sequence). The V end was cut by 5 bases, the J end by 4 bases, with 14 bases between. This CDR3 is built from 13 residues. CDR3 amino acids: CAWGLLKGTEAFF. In nucleotides, the CDR3 is TGTGCCTGGGGACTCCTGAAAGGCACTGAAGCTTTCTTT.

This chain connects TRBV5-5 to TRBJ2-1; 9 nucleotides line up with TRBD1. CDR1 is SGHKS and CDR2 is YYEKEE in the germline V gene (reference sequence). CDR3 length: 16 amino acids. V trimming: 2 bases; J trimming: 4 bases; junction bases outside the gene matches: 7. The CDR3 protein is CASSFGPGQGYNEQFF. In DNA, the CDR3 is TGTGCCAGCAGCTTTGGTCCGGGACAGGGATACAATGAGCAGTTCTTC.

The chain has TRBV6-5 and TRBJ1-2; 9 bases match TRBD1. The CDR3 extends over 16 amino acids. Trimming cost V 4 bases and J 7 bases; bases outside gene matches: 13. Germline V gene sequence: CDR1 MNHEY, CDR2 SVGAGI. As DNA, the CDR3 is TGTGCCAGCAGTTTAACCGGGACAGGGACTGCCGGTGGCTACACCTTC. Amino acids: CASSLTGTGTAGGYTF.

V and J are TRBV27 and TRBJ2-7; 14 positions match TRBD2. The germline CDR1 and CDR2 sequences are MNHEY and SMNVEV (reference sequence). This CDR3 has 15 residues. The J segment lost 4 bases and the V segment lost 4 bases, leaving 3 bases of the junction unmatched. The DNA for the CDR3 is TGTGCCAGCAGTTCGGGACTAGCGGGAGTGTACGAGCAGTACTTC. Residues: CASSSGLAGVYEQYF.

Concerning this clone itself: A junction boundary mismatches the germline segment, possibly from a read error. This sequence joins TRBV7-9 and TRBJ2-1, with 8 bases lining up with TRBD1. The CDR3 length is 15 residues. The germline V gene has CDR1 SEHNR and CDR2 FQNEAQ (reference sequence). The CDR3 loop is CSSSPRGGQGNEQFF. The CDR3 DNA is TGTTCCAGCAGCCCGAGAGGAGGACAGGGCAATGAGCAGTTCTTC. The whole variable domain, remainder taken from reference TRBV7-9 and TRBJ2-1, is DTGVSQNPRHKITKRGQNVTFRCDPISEHNRLYWYRQTLGQGPEFLTYFQNEAQLEKSRLLSDRFSAERPKGSFSTLEIQRTEQGDSAMYLCSSSPRGGQGNEQFFGPGTRLTVL.